This T cell receptor beta chain was captured in a study of cytomegalovirus exposure and HLA in healthy donors. The donors, nominally healthy at sampling, likely had unrecorded immune exposures. In the PCR, 60 Vbeta and 13 Jbeta primers were used. TCRdb's table, derived via immunoSEQ multiplex PCR, lists solely in-frame clones and lacks some. This sample has 100,000 to 150,000 clones, with about two thirds found just once. The CDR3 extends over 15 amino acids. Germline CDR1 and CDR2: SGHRS and YFSETQ. Trimming removed 4 bases from V and 5 bases from J; junction bases left unmatched: 7. The table lists this clone with a few counts.

Sequenced input: PBMCs. This TCR was recovered from a young man in good health and CMV-seronegative. V gene TRBV5-1 combines with J gene TRBJ2-1; 9 bases line up with TRBD1. The CDR3 spells CASSTTGGAHNEQFF. The CDR3 nucleotides read TGCGCCAGCAGCACCACAGGGGGCGCCCACAATGAGCAGTTCTTC.